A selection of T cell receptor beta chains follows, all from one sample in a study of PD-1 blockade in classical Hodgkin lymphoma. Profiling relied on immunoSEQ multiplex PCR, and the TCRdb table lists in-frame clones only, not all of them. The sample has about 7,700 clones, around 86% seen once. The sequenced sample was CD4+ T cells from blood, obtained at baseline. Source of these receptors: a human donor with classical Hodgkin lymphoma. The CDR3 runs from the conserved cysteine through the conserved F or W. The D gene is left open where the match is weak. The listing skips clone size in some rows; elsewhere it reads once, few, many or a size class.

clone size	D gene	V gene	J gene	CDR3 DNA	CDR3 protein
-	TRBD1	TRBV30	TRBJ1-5	TGTGCCTGGAGTAAACAGGGGATGCAGCCCCAGCATTTT	CAWSKQGMQPQHF
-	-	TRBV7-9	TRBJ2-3	TGTGCCAGCAGCTTAGTGGGGATGACGCAGTATTTT	CASSLVGMTQYF
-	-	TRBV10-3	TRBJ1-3	TGTGCCATCAGCCCCGGACAGCTCTCTGGAAACACCATATATTTT	CAISPGQLSGNTIYF
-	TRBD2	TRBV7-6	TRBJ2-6	TGTGCCAGCAGCTTAATGGCCGGGAGGGCCCTGGGGGCCAACGTCCTGACTTTC	CASSLMAGRALGANVLTF
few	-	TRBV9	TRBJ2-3	TGTGCCAGCAGCGTAGGAGGGCAGGGCTTGGATACGCAGTATTTT	CASSVGGQGLDTQYF
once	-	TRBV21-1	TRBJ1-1	TGTGCCAGCACCAAAGGGAGGGAAGCTTTCTTT	CASTKGREAFF
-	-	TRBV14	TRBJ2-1	TGTGCCAGCAGCCTTTACAATGAGCAGTTCTTC	CASSLYNEQFF
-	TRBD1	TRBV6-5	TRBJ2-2	TGTGCCAGCAACCCGACAGGGGGCGGCGGGGAGCTGTTTTTT	CASNPTGGGGELFF
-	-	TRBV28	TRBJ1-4	TGTGCCAGCAGCTACGGGGGGACTAATGAAAAACTGTTTTTT	CASSYGGTNEKLFF
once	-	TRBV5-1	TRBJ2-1	TGCGCCAGCAGCTTGGAGGGGGGATCGTACAATGAGCAGTTCTTC	CASSLEGGSYNEQFF
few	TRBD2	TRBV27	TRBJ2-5	TGTGCCAGCAGTCACCTGGGACTAGCGGGGGGGCCAGGTAAAGAGACCCAGTACTTC	CASSHLGLAGGPGKETQYF
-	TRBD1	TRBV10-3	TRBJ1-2	TGTGCCATCAGTGAGTCGGCTGCGACAGGGTTAAGCTATGGCTACACCTTC	CAISESAATGLSYGYTF
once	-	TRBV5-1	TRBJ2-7	TGCGCCAGCAGCTTGGGGGCAGGGGTTGAGGACGAGCAGTACTTC	CASSLGAGVEDEQYF
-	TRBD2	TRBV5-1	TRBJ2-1	TGCGCCAGCAGCCTGGGAGGGGGACTAGCGGGAACTGAGCAGTTCTTC	CASSLGGGLAGTEQFF
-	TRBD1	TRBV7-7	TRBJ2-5	TGTGCCAGCAGCTCGGACAGGGGGTTCCAAGAGACCCAGTACTTC	CASSSDRGFQETQYF
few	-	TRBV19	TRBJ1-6	TGTGCCAGTAGTACCCGACAGGTCAATAATTCACCCCTCCACTTT	CASSTRQVNNSPLHF
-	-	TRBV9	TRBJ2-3	TGTGCCAGCGCGAGGAGTCCCACAGATACGCAGTATTTT	CASARSPTDTQYF
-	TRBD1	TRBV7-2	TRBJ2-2	TGTGCCAGCAGCCGCTTCGACAGGGGCTTAGGCGGGGAGCTGTTTTTT	CASSRFDRGLGGELFF
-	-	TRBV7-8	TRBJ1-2	TGTGCCAGCAGCCCCGTTGGCCAGGGCAACTATGGCTACACCTTC	CASSPVGQGNYGYTF
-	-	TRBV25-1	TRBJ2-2	TGTGCCAGCAGCAGAACGGGGACCGCCACCGGGGAGCTGTTTTTT	CASSRTGTATGELFF
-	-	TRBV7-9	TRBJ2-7	TGTGCCAGCAGCTACTCGCCCTACGAGCAGTACTTC	CASSYSPYEQYF
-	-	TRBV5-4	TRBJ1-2	TGTGCCAGCAGCTGGCAGACTAACTATGGCTACACCTTC	CASSWQTNYGYTF
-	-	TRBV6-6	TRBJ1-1	TGTGCCAGCAGGTACTCGAATAGAAACACTGAAGCTTTCTTT	CASRYSNRNTEAFF
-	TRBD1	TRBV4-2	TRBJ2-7	TGTGCCAGCAGCCCATGGGACAGGGGAGCCTACGAGCAGTACTTC	CASSPWDRGAYEQYF
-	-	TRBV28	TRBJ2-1	TGTGCCAGCAGTTTTTTCCTTAATGAGCAGTTCTTC	CASSFFLNEQFF
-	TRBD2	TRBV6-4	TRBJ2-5	TGTGCCAGCAGTGAGGGGGGGAGGTGGGAGACCCAGTACTTC	CASSEGGRWETQYF
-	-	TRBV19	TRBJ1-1	TGTGCCAGTAGTGCCAGCTTCAGGGTTGAAGCTTTCTTT	CASSASFRVEAFF
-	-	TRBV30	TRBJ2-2	TGTGCCTGGAGTGCACGGGGCGGGGAGCTGTTTTTT	CAWSARGGELFF
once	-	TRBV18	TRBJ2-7	TGTGCCAGCTCGCCGTCGGGCGACGAGCAGTACTTC	CASSPSGDEQYF
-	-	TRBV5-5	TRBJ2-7	TGTGCCAGCAGCTTGGACGGTAACTACGAGCAGTACTTC	CASSLDGNYEQYF
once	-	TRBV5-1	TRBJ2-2	TGCGCCAGCTCTCCCGGGACACCGATCGGGGAGCTGTTTTTT	CASSPGTPIGELFF
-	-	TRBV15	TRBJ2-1	TGTGCCACCAGCAGAGATCTGGGGGGGGGCGTGAATGAGCAGTTCTTC	CATSRDLGGGVNEQFF
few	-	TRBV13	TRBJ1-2	TGTGCCAGCAGCTTAAGCGGTTTTGGCTACACCTTC	CASSLSGFGYTF
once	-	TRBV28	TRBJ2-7	TGTGCCAGCAGTCCCGGACCTTTGGAGCAGTACTTC	CASSPGPLEQYF
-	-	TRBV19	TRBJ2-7	TGTGCCAGTAGTCCCGGGGGCTACGAGCAGTACTTC	CASSPGGYEQYF
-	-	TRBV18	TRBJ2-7	TGTGCCAGCTCACCAGACTACAGGGACTCAGGCCACTACGAGCAGTACTTC	CASSPDYRDSGHYEQYF
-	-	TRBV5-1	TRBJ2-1	TGCGCCAGCAGCTTGGTAGGGCACAATGAGCAGTTCTTC	CASSLVGHNEQFF
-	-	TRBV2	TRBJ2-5	TGTGCCAGCGTGCAGGAAGAGACCCAGTACTTC	CASVQEETQYF
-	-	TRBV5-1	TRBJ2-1	TGCGCCAGCATCCTCTTCCCGAGCTCCTACAATGAGCAGTTCTTC	CASILFPSSYNEQFF
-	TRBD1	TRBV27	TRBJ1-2	TGTGCCAGCAGTCCCCGTCCCGGGACAGGGAACCCTTATGGCTACACCTTC	CASSPRPGTGNPYGYTF
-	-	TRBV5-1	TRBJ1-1	TGCGCCAGCAGTTCGCAGGGAAACACTGAAGCTTTCTTT	CASSSQGNTEAFF
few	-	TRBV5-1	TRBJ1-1	TGCGCCAGCAGGGTGAACGGGAACACTGAAGCTTTCTTT	CASRVNGNTEAFF
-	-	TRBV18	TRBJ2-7	TGTGCCAGCCTCGGACAGGGAGGGGACGAGCAGTACTTC	CASLGQGGDEQYF
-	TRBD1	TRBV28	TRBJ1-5	TGTGCCAGCAGAGACAGGGACAGGGGGTATAGCAATCAGCCCCAGCATTTT	CASRDRDRGYSNQPQHF
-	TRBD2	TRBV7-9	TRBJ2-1	TGTGCCAGCAGCTTAGGTAGTGGGGGGGTCAATGAGCAGTTCTTC	CASSLGSGGVNEQFF
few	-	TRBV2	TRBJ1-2	TGTGCCAGCAGTGCACCGCCCGTTGGAGGCTACACCTTC	CASSAPPVGGYTF
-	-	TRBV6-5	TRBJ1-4	TGTGCCAGCAAAGGGGCAACTAATGAAAAACTGTTTTTT	CASKGATNEKLFF
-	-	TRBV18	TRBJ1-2	TGTGCCAGCGCCGTACAGGGAATTTTGACAGATGGCTACACCTTC	CASAVQGILTDGYTF
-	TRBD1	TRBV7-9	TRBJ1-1	TGTGCCAGCAGCTTTCGAGGGGGCAACACTGAAGCTTTCTTT	CASSFRGGNTEAFF
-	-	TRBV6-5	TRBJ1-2	TGTGCCAGCAGTCGCGGACAGCTAAACTATGGCTACACCTTC	CASSRGQLNYGYTF